What follows are 2 T cell receptor beta chains derived from one specimen sequenced in a study of CD8 T cells in ankylosing spondylitis. Study observations and caveats: A motif in TCR beta, a set of eight or nine highly homologous variants, appeared characteristic of ankylosing spondylitis blood.

Their antigens remain unidentified. One entry per CDR3 protein results from TCRdb running MiXCR on the 5' RACE reads. The sample holds about 220,000 distinct CDR3 sequences, around 6.6% seen once. Sequenced: blood, either unsorted or a sorted T cell fraction (not recorded which). Source of these receptors: a male donor with ankylosing spondylitis.

In its sample, this clonotype was seen a few times. This sequence joins TRBV7-9 and TRBJ1-6; 8 bases agree with TRBD1. J was trimmed by 7 bases and V by 1 base; bases with no gene match: 3. The CDR3 totals 15 residues. CDR1 SEHNR and CDR2 FQNEAQ come from the germline V gene (reference sequence). The CDR3 sequence: CASSLGQGANSPLHF. The CDR3 DNA is TGTGCCAGCAGCTTAGGCCAGGGGGCGAATTCACCCCTCCACTTT.

This clonotype came up a few times. The chain has TRBV27 and TRBJ1-2, with a tentative D call TRBD1 (5 bases). Trimming shortened V by 7 bases and J by 5 bases, and 14 bases separated the two germline ends. This CDR3 is built from 13 residues. Germline V gives CDR1 MNHEY, CDR2 SMNVEV (reference sequence). CDR3 region: CASTHRPPYGYTF. In nucleotides, the CDR3 is TGTGCCAGCACGCACAGGCCTCCTTATGGCTACACCTTC.